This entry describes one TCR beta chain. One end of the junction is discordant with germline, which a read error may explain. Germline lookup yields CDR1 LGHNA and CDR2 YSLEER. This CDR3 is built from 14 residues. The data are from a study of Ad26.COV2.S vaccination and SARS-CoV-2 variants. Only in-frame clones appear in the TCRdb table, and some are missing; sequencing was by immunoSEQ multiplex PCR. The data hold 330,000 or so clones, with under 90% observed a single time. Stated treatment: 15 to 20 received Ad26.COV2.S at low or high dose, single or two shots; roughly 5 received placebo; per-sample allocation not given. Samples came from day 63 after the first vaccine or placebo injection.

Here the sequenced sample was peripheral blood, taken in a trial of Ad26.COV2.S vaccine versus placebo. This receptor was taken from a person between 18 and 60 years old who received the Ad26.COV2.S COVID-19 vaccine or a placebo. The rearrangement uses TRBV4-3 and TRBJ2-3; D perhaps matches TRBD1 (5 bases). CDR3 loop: CASSQDRATGTQYF. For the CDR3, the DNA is TGCGCCAGCAGCCAAGACAGGGCCACAGGTACGCAGTATTTT.